This T cell receptor beta chain was captured by sequencing in a study of T-cell reconstitution after alpha-beta-depleted transplantation in children. Study conclusions and caveats: T-cell numbers and diversity, one year after transplant, stemmed largely from T cells that were newly produced. The origin of alpha-beta T cells about two months after transplant was reportedly several hundred expanded graft clones. Recipient T cells and thymic progenitors that survived gave rise to the high TCRbeta diversity observed at day 60 in some patients.

TCRbeta library construction was performed incorporating unique molecular identifiers. Using its own MiXCR run on the PCR reads, TCRdb lists one record per CDR3 protein. The sample has approximately 650,000 distinct CDR3 sequences; about an eighth are singletons. Remarks on this clonotype: What it recognizes is unknown.

The TCR was taken from a girl aged 2-9 years with congenital amegakaryocytic thrombocytopenia, due to receive a stem cell transplant. Sequenced here: PBMCs, sampled before TCRalphabeta/CD19-depleted stem cell transplant.

The CDR3 DNA sequence: TGCAGTGCTAGAGATTTAGGTTCCGGAACACTCCAGGCTGAAGCTTTCTTT. It translates to CSARDLGSGTLQAEAFF. The chain uses TRBV20-1 and TRBJ1-1; D not certain. With 0 bases removed from V and 6 bases from J, the gap between germline ends came to 23 bases. Germline loops: CDR1 DFQATT, CDR2 SNEGSKA (reference sequence). The CDR3 extends over 17 amino acids.